This TCR beta chain was sequenced for a study of early stage breast cancer tumors. The wider study: Most invasive tumors, about 75% of the 16, were ER+/PR+/HER2-. Findings and limits, study-wide: Enriched TCRB sequences shared across patients were mostly commonly generated sequences. Blood repertoires resembled normal breast more than tumor.

Each sample had two DNA replicates, around 0.53 ug blood or about 1.5 ug tissue. The repertoire was sequenced with immunoSEQ multiplex PCR; TCRdb's copy has only in-frame clones and lacks some. The repertoire holds some 75,000 clones, with under 85% as singletons. Of note for this clone: Its matching antigen is unknown.

The CDR3 has 13 residues. CDR1 is SGHVS and CDR2 is FQNEAQ in the germline V gene. V was clipped by 0 bases and J by 9 bases, with 9 bases between them. The V call is TRBV7-8, the J call TRBJ2-1; a possible D gene is TRBD2 (5 bases). The clonotype comes from a person between 55 and 69 years old with breast cancer. Sample: blood. The CDR3 region has the DNA TGTGCCAGCAGCTTAGCTCGGGATGGTGAGCAGTTCTTC. This gives the protein CASSLARDGEQFF.